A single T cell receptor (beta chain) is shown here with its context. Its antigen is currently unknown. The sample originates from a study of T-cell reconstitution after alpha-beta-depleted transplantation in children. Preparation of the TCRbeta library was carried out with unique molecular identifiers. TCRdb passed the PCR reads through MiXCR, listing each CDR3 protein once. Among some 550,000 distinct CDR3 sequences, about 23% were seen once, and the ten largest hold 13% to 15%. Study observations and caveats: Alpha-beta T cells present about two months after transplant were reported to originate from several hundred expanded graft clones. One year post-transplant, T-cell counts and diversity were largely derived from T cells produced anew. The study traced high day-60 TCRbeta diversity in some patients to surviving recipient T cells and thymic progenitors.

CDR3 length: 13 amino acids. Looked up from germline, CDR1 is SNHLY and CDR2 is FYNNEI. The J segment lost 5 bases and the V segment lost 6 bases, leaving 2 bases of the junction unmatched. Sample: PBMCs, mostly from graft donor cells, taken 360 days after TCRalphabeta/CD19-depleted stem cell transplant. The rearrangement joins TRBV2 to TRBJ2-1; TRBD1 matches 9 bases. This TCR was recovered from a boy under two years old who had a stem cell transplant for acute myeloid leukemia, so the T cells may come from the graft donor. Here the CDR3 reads CASRRDRDNEQFF. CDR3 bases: TGTGCCAGCAGGAGGGACAGGGACAATGAGCAGTTCTTC.